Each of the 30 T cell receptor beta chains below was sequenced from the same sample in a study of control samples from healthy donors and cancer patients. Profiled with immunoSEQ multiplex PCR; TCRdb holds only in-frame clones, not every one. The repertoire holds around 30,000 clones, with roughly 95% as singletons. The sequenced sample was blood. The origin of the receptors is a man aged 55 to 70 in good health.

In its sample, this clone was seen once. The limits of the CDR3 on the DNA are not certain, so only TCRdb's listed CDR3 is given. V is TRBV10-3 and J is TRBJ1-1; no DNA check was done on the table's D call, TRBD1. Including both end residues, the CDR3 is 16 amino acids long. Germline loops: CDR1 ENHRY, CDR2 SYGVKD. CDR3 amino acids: CAISTSATVMNTEAFF.

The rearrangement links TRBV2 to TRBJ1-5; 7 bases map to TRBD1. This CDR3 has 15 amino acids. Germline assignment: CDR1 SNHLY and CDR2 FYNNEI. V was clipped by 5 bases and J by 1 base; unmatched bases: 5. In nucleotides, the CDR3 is TGTGCCAGCAGTAGACAGGGAGGGAGCAATCAGCCCCAGCATTTT. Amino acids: CASSRQGGSNQPQHF.

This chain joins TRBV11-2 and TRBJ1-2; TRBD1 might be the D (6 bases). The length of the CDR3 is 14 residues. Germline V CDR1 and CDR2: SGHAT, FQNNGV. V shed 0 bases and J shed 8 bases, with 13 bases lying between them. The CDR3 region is CASSLDGGKGGYTF. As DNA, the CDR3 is TGTGCCAGCAGCTTAGACGGGGGCAAGGGCGGCTACACCTTC. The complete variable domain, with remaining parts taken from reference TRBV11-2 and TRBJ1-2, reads EAGVAQSPRYKIIEKRQSVAFWCNPISGHATLYWYQQILGQGPKLLIQFQNNGVVDDSQLPKDRFSAERLKGVDSTLKIQPAKLEDSAVYLCASSLDGGKGGYTFGSGTRLTVV.

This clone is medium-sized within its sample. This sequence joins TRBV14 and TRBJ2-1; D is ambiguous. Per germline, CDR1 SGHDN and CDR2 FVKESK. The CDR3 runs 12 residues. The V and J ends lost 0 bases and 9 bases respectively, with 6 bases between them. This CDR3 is CASSQDRVEQFF. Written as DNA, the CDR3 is TGTGCCAGCAGCCAAGACCGAGTTGAGCAGTTCTTC.

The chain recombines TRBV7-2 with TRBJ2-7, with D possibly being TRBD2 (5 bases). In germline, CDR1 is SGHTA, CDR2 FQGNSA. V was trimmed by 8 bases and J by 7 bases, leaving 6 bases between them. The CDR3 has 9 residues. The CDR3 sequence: CASGEEQYF. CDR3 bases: TGTGCCAGCGGGGAGGAGCAGTACTTC.

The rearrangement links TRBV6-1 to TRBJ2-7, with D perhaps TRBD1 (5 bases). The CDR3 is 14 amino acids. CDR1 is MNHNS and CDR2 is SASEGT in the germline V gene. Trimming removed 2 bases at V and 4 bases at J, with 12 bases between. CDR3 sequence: CASSELRVLYEQYF. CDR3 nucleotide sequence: TGTGCCAGCAGTGAACTCAGGGTCTTGTACGAGCAGTACTTC.

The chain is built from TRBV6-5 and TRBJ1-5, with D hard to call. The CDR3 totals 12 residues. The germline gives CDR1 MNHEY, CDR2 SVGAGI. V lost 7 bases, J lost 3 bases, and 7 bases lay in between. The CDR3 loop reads CASNRDNQPQHF. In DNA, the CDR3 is TGTGCCAGCAATAGGGACAATCAGCCCCAGCATTTT.

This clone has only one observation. CDR3 nucleotides: TGCGCCAGCAGGCCGACAGGGCTCTCTGGAAACACCATATATTTT. Translated: CASRPTGLSGNTIYF. The chain recombines TRBV5-1 with TRBJ1-3, with TRBD1 identical over 7 bases. V shed 5 bases, J shed 0 bases, and the junction held 5 bases outside the gene matches. CDR1 and CDR2 (germline): SGHRS, YFSETQ. The CDR3 consists of 15 residues.

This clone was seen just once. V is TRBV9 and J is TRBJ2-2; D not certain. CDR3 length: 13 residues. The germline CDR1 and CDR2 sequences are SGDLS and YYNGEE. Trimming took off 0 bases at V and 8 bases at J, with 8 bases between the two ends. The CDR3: CASSVGPSGELFF. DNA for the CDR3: TGTGCCAGCAGCGTAGGACCCTCTGGGGAGCTGTTTTTT.

The CDR3 DNA follows: TGTGCCAGCAGTCCCCGGACAAACCAAGAGACCCAGTACTTC. Protein product: CASSPRTNQETQYF. V is TRBV28 and J is TRBJ2-5; maybe TRBD1 (5 bases). With 5 bases removed from V and 0 bases from J, the gap between germline ends came to 10 bases. Germline loops: CDR1 MDHEN, CDR2 SYDVKM. The CDR3 spans 14 residues.

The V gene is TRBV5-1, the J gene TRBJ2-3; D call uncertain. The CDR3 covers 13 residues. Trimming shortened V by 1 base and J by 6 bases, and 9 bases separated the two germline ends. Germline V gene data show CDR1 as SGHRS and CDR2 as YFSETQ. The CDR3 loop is CASSLSPLDTQYF. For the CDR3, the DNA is TGCGCCAGCAGCTTGAGTCCGTTGGATACGCAGTATTTT.

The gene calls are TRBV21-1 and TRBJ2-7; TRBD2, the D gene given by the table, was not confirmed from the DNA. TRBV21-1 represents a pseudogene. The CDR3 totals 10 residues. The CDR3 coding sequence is TGTGCCAGCAGCCTACCCGAGCAGTACTTC. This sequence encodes CASSLPEQYF.

The CDR3 DNA reads TGTGCCAGCAGTGTACTAGGGGTCTCCGGAAACACCATATATTTT. Its protein is CASSVLGVSGNTIYF. V usage is TRBV25-1 and J usage is TRBJ1-3; perhaps TRBD1 as D (5 bases). This CDR3 is built from 15 residues. V dropped 4 bases and J dropped 4 bases, with 14 bases sitting between them. In germline, CDR1 is MGHDK, CDR2 SYGVNS.

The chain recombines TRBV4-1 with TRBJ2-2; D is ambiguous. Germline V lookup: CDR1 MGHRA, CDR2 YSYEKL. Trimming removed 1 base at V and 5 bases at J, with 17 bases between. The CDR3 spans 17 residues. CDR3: CASSQADMGFVTGELFF. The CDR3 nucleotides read TGCGCCAGCAGCCAAGCCGATATGGGGTTCGTAACCGGGGAGCTGTTTTTT.

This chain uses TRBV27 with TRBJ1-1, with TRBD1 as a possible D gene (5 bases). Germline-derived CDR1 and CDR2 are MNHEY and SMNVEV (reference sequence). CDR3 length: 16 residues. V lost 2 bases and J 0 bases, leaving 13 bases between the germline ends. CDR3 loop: CASSLRGGIMNTEAFF. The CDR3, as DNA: TGTGCCAGCAGTTTACGCGGGGGGATCATGAACACTGAAGCTTTCTTT.

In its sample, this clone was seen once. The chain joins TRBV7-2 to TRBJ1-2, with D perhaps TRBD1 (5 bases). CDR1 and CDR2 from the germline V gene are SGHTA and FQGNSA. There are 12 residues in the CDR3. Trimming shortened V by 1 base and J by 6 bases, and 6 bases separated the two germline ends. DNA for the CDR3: TGTGCCAGCAGCTTAGGGGGGGATGGCTACACCTTC. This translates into CASSLGGDGYTF.

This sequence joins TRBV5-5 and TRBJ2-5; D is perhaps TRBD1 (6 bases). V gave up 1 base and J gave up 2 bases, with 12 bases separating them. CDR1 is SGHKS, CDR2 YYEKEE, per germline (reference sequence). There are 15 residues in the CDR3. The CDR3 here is CASSLLYRAQETQYF. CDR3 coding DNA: TGTGCCAGCAGCTTGTTGTACAGGGCTCAAGAGACCCAGTACTTC.

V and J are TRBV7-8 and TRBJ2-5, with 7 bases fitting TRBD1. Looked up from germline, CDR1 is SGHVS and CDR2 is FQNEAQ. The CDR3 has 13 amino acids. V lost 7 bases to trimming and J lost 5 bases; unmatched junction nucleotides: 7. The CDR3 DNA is TGTGCCAGCAAGAGACAGGGCGTCGAGACCCAGTACTTC. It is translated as CASKRQGVETQYF. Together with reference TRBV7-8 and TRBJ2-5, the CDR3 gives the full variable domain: GAGVSQSPRYKVAKRGQDVALRCDPISGHVSLFWYQQALGQGPEFLTYFQNEAQLDKSGLPSDRFFAERPEGSVSTLKIQRTQQEDSAVYLCASKRQGVETQYFGPGTRLLVL.

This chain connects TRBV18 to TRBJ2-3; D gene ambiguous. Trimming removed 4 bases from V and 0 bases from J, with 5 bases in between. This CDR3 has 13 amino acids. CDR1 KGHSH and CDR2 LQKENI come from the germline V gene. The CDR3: CASSRQSTDTQYF. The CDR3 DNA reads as TGTGCCAGCTCACGTCAAAGCACAGATACGCAGTATTTT.

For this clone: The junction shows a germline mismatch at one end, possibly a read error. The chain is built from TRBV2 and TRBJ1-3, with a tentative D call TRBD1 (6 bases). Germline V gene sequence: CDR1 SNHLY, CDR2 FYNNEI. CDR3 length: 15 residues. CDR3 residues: CASREDRLPGNTIYF. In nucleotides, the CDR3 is TGTGCCAGCAGGGAGGACAGACTGCCTGGGAACACCATATATTTT.

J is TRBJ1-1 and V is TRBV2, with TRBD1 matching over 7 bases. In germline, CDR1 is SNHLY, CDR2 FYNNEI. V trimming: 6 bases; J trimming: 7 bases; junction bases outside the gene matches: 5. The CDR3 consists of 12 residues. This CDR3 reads CASSPRDSEAFF. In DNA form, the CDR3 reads TGTGCCAGCAGCCCCCGGGACAGTGAAGCTTTCTTT.

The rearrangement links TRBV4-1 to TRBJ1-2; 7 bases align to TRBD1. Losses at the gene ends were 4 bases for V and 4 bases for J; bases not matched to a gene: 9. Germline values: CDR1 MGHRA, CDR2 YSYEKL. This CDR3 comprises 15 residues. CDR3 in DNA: TGCGCCAGCAGCCGAGGACAGGCCCTCGGCTATGGCTACACCTTC. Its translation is CASSRGQALGYGYTF.

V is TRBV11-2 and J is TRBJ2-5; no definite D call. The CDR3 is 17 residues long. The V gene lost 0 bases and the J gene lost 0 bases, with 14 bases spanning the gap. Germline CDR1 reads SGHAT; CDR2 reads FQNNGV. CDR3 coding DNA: TGTGCCAGCAGCTTAGAGGGTCGGGTAGTAAACCAAGAGACCCAGTACTTC. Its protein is CASSLEGRVVNQETQYF.

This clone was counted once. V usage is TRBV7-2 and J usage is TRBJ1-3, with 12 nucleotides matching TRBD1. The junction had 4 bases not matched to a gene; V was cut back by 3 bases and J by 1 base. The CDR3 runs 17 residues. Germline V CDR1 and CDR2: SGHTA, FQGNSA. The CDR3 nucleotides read TGTGCCAGCAGCTTGGGACAGGGGGCGAAGTCTGGAAACACCATATATTTT. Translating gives CASSLGQGAKSGNTIYF. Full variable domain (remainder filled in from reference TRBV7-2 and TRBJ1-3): GAGVSQSPSNKVTEKGKDVELRCDPISGHTALYWYRQSLGQGLEFLIYFQGNSAPDKSGLPSDRFSAERTGGSVSTLTIQRTQQEDSAVYLCASSLGQGAKSGNTIYFGEGSWLTVV.

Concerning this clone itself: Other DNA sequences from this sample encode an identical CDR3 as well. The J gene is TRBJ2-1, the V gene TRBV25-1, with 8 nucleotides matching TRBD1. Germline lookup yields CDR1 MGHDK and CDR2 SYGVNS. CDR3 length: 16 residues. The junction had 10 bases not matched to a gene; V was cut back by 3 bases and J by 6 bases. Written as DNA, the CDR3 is TGTGCCAGCAGTGATCTGGGACAGGACCCGCTCAATGAGCAGTTCTTC. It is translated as CASSDLGQDPLNEQFF.

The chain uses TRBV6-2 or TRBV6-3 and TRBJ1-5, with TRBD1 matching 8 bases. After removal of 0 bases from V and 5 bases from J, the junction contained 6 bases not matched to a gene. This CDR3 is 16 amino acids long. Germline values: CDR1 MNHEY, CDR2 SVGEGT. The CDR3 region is CASSYSPSTGDQPQHF. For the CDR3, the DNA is TGTGCCAGCAGTTACTCCCCCTCGACAGGGGATCAGCCCCAGCATTTT.

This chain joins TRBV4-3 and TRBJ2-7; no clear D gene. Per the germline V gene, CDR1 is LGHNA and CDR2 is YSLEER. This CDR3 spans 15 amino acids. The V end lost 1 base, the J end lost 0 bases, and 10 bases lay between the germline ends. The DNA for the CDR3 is TGCGCCAGCAGCCAAGGATGGTCCTTCTCCTACGAGCAGTACTTC. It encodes CASSQGWSFSYEQYF.

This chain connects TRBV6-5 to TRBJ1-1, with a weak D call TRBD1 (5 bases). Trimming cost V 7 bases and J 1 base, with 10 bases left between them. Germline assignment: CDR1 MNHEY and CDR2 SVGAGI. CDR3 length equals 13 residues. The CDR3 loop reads CASTLRGNTEAFF. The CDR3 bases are TGTGCCAGCACCCTAAGGGGGAACACTGAAGCTTTCTTT.

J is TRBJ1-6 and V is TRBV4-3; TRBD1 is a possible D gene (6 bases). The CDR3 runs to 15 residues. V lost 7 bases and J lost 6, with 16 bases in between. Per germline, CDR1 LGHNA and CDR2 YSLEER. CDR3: CASKPWGGSNSPLHF. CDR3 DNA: TGCGCCAGCAAACCATGGGGGGGCAGTAATTCACCCCTCCACTTT.

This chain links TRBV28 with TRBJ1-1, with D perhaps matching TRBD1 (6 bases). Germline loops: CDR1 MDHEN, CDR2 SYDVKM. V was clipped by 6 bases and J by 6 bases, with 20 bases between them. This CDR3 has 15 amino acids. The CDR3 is CASSSSGGGRAEAFF. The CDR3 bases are TGTGCCAGCAGCTCTAGTGGGGGGGGCCGGGCTGAAGCTTTCTTT.